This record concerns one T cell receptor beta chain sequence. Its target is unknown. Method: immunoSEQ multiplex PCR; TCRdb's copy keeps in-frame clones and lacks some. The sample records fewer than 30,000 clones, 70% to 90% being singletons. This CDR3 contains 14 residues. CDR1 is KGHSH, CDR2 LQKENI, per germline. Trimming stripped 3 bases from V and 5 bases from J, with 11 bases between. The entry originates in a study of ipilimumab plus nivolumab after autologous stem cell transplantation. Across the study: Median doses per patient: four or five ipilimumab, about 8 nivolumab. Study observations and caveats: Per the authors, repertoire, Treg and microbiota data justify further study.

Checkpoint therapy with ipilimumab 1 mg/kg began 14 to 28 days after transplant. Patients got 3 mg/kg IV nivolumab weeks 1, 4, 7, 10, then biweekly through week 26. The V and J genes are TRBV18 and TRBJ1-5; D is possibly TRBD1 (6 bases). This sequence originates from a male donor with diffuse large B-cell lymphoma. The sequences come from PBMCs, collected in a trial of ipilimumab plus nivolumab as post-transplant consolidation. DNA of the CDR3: TGTGCCAGCTCACCCGACAGGTCAGATCAGCCCCAGCATTTT. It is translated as CASSPDRSDQPQHF.